A single TCR beta chain is shown here with its context. The data were taken from a study of Ad26.COV2.S vaccination and SARS-CoV-2 variants. The method was immunoSEQ multiplex PCR; TCRdb's version includes in-frame clones alone and lacks a portion of them. The table includes roughly 320,000 clones, around 85% detected once. The CDR3 runs 15 residues. CDR1 and CDR2 (germline): KGHSH, LQKENI. Trimming removed 3 bases from V and 10 bases from J, with 21 bases in between. This sample's treatment: around 19 received Ad26.COV2.S at low or high dose, single or two shots; about 5 received placebo; per-sample allocation not given. Sampling happened 63 days after the first vaccine or placebo injection.

This rearrangement joins TRBV18 to TRBJ1-1; no clear D gene. The TCR comes from a person between 18 and 65 years old who received the Ad26.COV2.S COVID-19 vaccine or a placebo. The sequenced sample was peripheral blood, obtained in a trial of Ad26.COV2.S vaccine versus placebo. CDR3 protein: CASSPNLSDNKGAFF. The CDR3 DNA is TGTGCCAGCTCACCTAATCTATCAGACAACAAGGGAGCTTTCTTT.